Below, 17 T cell receptor beta chains from the same sample are listed, as sequenced in a study of T cells in women clearing cervical HPV infection. Produced via immunoSEQ multiplex PCR; TCRdb's table is partial and in-frame only. This sample's table has under 30,000 clones. Sequenced material: blood buffy coat. The receptors come from a woman aged 18 to 75 with a cervical HPV16 infection that either progressed to CIN3+ or cleared (not recorded which).

Concerning this clone: The CDR3 extends 3 residues past the end of the read, so its final part is completed from the germline J gene. The V and J genes are TRBV19 and TRBJ2-7; 13 bases are shared with TRBD2. V was clipped by 5 bases and J by 0 bases; unmatched bases: 7. The CDR3 contains 17 residues. Germline-derived CDR1 and CDR2 are LNHDA and SQIVND (reference sequence). The CDR3 here is CASSHSWTSGSSYEQYF. Partial CDR3 DNA: TGTGCCAGTAGTCACTCTTGGACTAGCGGGAGCTCCTACGAG.

Concerning this clone itself: The observed sequence ends 3 residues before the CDR3 terminus, with the missing tail filled in from the germline J gene. The gene calls are TRBV30 and TRBJ2-4; D may be TRBD1 (5 bases). This CDR3 has 15 residues. CDR1 and CDR2 from the germline V gene are GTSNPN and SVGIG (reference sequence). The CDR3 is CAWSITSHRTWGQYF. Partial CDR3 DNA: TGTGCCTGGAGTATCACATCCCACAGGACGTGGGGT.

In the case of this clone: From the germline J gene comes the end of the CDR3, since the read stops 3 residues before it. This chain links TRBV19 with TRBJ1-2; maybe TRBD1 (6 bases). Per the germline V gene, CDR1 is LNHDA and CDR2 is SQIVND (reference sequence). This CDR3 has 16 amino acids. CDR3 in amino acids: CASSVIAGNRDNDYTF. The CDR3 bases that were read are TGTGCCAGTAGTGTGATAGCGGGAAACCGGGACAATGAC.

Note on this clone: The read terminates 3 residues before the CDR3 end, so the remaining end is supplied by the germline J gene. Other DNA sequences of this sample code for an identical CDR3. The chain employs TRBV11-2 and TRBJ1-3; TRBD1 matches 8 bases. This CDR3 has 14 residues. Germline V lookup: CDR1 SGHAT, CDR2 FQNNGV. The J segment lost 2 bases and the V segment lost 3 bases, leaving 0 bases of the junction unmatched. Partial CDR3 DNA: TGTGCCAGCAGCTTGGACAGGGCTGGAAACACC. This gives the protein CASSLDRAGNT. The full CDR3 protein reads CASSLDRAGNTIYF. Full variable domain (outside the CDR3, taken from reference TRBV11-2 and TRBJ1-3): EAGVAQSPRYKIIEKRQSVAFWCNPISGHATLYWYQQILGQGPKLLIQFQNNGVVDDSQLPKDRFSAERLKGVDSTLKIQPAKLEDSAVYLCASSLDRAGNTIYFGEGSWLTVV.

Comment on this clone: The read ends 3 residues before the CDR3 terminus; that terminus is restored from the germline J gene. The rearrangement uses TRBV5-1 and TRBJ1-1, with D perhaps TRBD1 (5 bases). The CDR3 runs 13 residues. Germline V gene data show CDR1 as SGHRS and CDR2 as YFSETQ. Trimming stripped 4 bases from V and 6 bases from J, with 13 bases between. The sequenced CDR3 bases are TGCGCCAGCAGCCACACCGGGGGTTCTGAA. It is translated as CASSHTGGSE. The full CDR3 sequence reads CASSHTGGSEAFF. Based on the CDR3 plus reference TRBV5-1 and TRBJ1-1, the full variable domain is KAGVTQTPRYLIKTRGQQVTLSCSPISGHRSVSWYQQTPGQGLQFLFEYFSETQRNKGNFPGRFSGRQFSNSRSEMNVSTLELGDSALYLCASSHTGGSEAFFGQGTRLTVV.

In regard to this clone: The read terminates 3 residues ahead of where the CDR3 ends, so the germline J gene completes it. V usage is TRBV4-1 and J usage is TRBJ2-6; 12 bases align to TRBD1. In germline, CDR1 is MGHRA, CDR2 YSYEKL. The V gene end was trimmed by 5 bases and the J gene end by 1 base; junction bases not matched to a gene: 3. The CDR3 is 17 amino acids. CDR3 bases read: TGCGCCAGCAGCTCGGGACAGGGGGCGTCTGGGGCCAACGTC. Protein sequence: CASSSGQGASGANV. The complete CDR3 reads CASSSGQGASGANVLTF.

Notes on this clone: Sequencing ends 3 residues short of the CDR3 end; the germline J gene provides the rest. This sequence joins TRBV19 and TRBJ1-2, with 7 positions matching TRBD1. CDR1 and CDR2 from the germline V gene are LNHDA and SQIVND (reference sequence). This CDR3 has 14 amino acids. The CDR3: CASRPPGQRRGYTF. The part of the CDR3 DNA that was read is TGTGCCAGTAGACCCCCGGGACAGCGCCGAGGC.

Comment on this clone: The CDR3 end is not reached by the read, which stops 3 residues before it; the germline J gene fills it in. The chain links TRBV4-1 to TRBJ1-1; possibly TRBD1 for D (5 bases). This CDR3 spans 15 amino acids. Germline lookup yields CDR1 MGHRA and CDR2 YSYEKL. Trimming stripped 4 bases from V and 0 bases from J, with 12 bases between. CDR3 amino acids: CASSPTPDMNTEAFF. The covered CDR3 bases are TGCGCCAGCAGCCCCACCCCGGACATGAACACTGAA.

The CDR3 sequence: CSVESVGYTF. Partial CDR3 DNA: TGCAGCGTTGAGTCGGTAGGC. V usage is TRBV29-1 and J usage is TRBJ1-2; no clear D gene. The read terminates 3 residues before the CDR3 end, so the remaining end is supplied by the germline J gene. CDR1 SQVTM and CDR2 ANQGSEA come from the germline V gene. This CDR3 has 10 residues.

About this clone: The read terminates 3 residues ahead of where the CDR3 ends, so the germline J gene completes it. The V gene is TRBV14, the J gene TRBJ2-3, with 7 nucleotides matching TRBD2. Per the germline V gene, CDR1 is SGHDN and CDR2 is FVKESK. The J segment lost 2 bases and the V segment lost 1 base, leaving 6 bases of the junction unmatched. The CDR3 runs 16 residues. The DNA read from the CDR3 is TGTGCCAGCAGCCAAGTTTGGGGGGGAAACACAGATACG. This encodes CASSQVWGGNTDT. The CDR3 reads in full as CASSQVWGGNTDTQYF.

Worth noting for this clone: The read comes to an end 3 residues before the CDR3 does, leaving the germline J gene to fill in the end. The chain uses TRBV7-3 and TRBJ2-6; maybe TRBD2 (5 bases). The CDR3 consists of 16 residues. Germline CDR1 and CDR2: SGHTA and FQGTGA. Trimming stripped 5 bases from V and 2 bases from J, with 13 bases between. CDR3 loop: CASSKDPGAGANVLTF. The CDR3 DNA, read in part, is TGTGCCAGCAGCAAAGACCCCGGGGCTGGGGCCAACGTC.

On this clone itself: The read gets to within 3 residues of the CDR3 end, and the germline J gene fills in the rest. The rearrangement links TRBV19 to TRBJ2-2; possible D gene TRBD1, 6 bases. The CDR3 sequence is 15 residues long. Germline loops: CDR1 LNHDA, CDR2 SQIVND (reference sequence). The CDR3 sequence: CASSIDRGINSPLFF. CDR3 DNA, as far as it was read: TGTGCCAGTAGTATAGACAGGGGAATCAATTCACCG. Looking up the rest from reference TRBV19 and TRBJ2-2 gives the full variable domain: DGGITQSPKYLFRKEGQNVTLSCEQNLNHDAMYWYRQDPGQGLRLIYYSQIVNDFQKGDIAEGYSVSREKKESFPLTVTSAQKNPTAFYLCASSIDRGINSPLFFGEGSRLTVL.

The covered CDR3 bases are TGTGCCAGCAGCTTAGCTGCGGGGGGCCAAGAGACC. This gives the protein CASSLAAGGQET. The entire CDR3 reads CASSLAAGGQETQYF. V gene TRBV7-2 combines with J gene TRBJ2-5; TRBD2 agrees at 8 bases. Coverage ceases 3 residues before the CDR3 finishes, and the germline J gene fills in the end. CDR1 is SGHTA and CDR2 is FQGNSA in the germline V gene. This CDR3 has 15 residues. Trimming cost V 0 bases and J 1 base; bases outside gene matches: 1.

As to this clone: The CDR3 is cut off 3 residues early in the read; its end comes from the germline J gene. This chain connects TRBV6-1 to TRBJ1-2, with D unclear. Per germline, CDR1 MNHNS and CDR2 SASEGT. The CDR3 covers 11 residues. The CDR3 sequence is CASSDDNDYTF. Partial CDR3 DNA: TGTGCCAGCAGTGATGACAATGAC.

As concerns this clone: The sequenced fragment ends 3 residues before the CDR3 boundary, so the rest is inferred from the germline J gene. V usage is TRBV6-2 or TRBV6-3 and J usage is TRBJ2-6; TRBD1 matches 7 bases. J lost 0 bases, V lost 6 bases, and 2 bases had no gene match. The CDR3 is 15 amino acids. Germline CDR1 reads MNHEY; CDR2 reads SVGEGT. The CDR3 here is CASRYRGSGANVLTF. CDR3 DNA, as far as it was read: TGTGCCAGCAGGTACAGGGGCTCTGGGGCCAACGTC.

Concerning this clone itself: From the germline J gene comes the end of the CDR3, since the read stops 3 residues before it. This rearrangement joins TRBV5-4 to TRBJ2-5, with D tentatively TRBD1 (5 bases). The CDR3 sequence is 14 residues long. Trimming cost V 3 bases and J 5 bases, with 14 bases left between them. Looked up from germline, CDR1 is SGHNT and CDR2 is YYREEE (reference sequence). CDR3 sequence reads: CASSWGGDRETQYF. CDR3 bases read: TGTGCCAGCAGCTGGGGCGGCGATCGGGAGACC.

About this clone itself: The read ends 3 residues before the CDR3 terminus; that terminus is restored from the germline J gene. The chain has TRBV19 and TRBJ1-1; no clear D. The CDR3 sequence is 15 residues long. Germline assignment: CDR1 LNHDA and CDR2 SQIVND (reference sequence). Between the trimmed V and J ends, which lost 5 bases and 5 bases, there was a span of 18 bases. The DNA read from the CDR3 is TGTGCCAGTAGTTGGTCAGCTCCTAGCCCAACTGAA. It yields the protein CASSWSAPSPTE. The whole CDR3 sequence reads CASSWSAPSPTEAFF.